This T cell receptor (beta chain) was captured by sequencing in a study of blood T cell repertoires in COVID-19. Libraries were prepared by immunoSEQ multiplex PCR; TCRdb keeps only in-frame clonotypes and omits some of them. The data contain some 350,000 clones, 87% of them singletons. The CDR3 totals 14 residues. The V end lost 6 bases, the J end lost 2 bases, and 10 bases lay between the germline ends. Germline V lookup: CDR1 SGHTA, CDR2 FQGTGA. The source of this sequence is a woman aged 30 to 39 who had recovered from COVID-19. Material for sequencing was PBMCs or T cells enriched from blood (not recorded which). This chain connects TRBV7-3 to TRBJ2-2; the D gene is possibly TRBD1 (6 bases). The CDR3 DNA sequence: TGTGCCAGCAGTCTACAGGGAAACACCGGGGAGCTGTTTTTT. Its translation: CASSLQGNTGELFF. Full variable domain (outside the CDR3, taken from reference TRBV7-3 and TRBJ2-2): GAGVSQTPSNKVTEKGKYVELRCDPISGHTALYWYRQSLGQGPEFLIYFQGTGAADDSGLPNDRFFAVRPEGSVSTLKIQRTERGDSAVYLCASSLQGNTGELFFGEGSRLTVL.